Included here is one T cell receptor (beta chain) sequence, with context. This clone's antigen is unknown. The input lacks base qualities; no much larger clone sits a single base away. The source of the sample is a study of control samples from healthy donors and cancer patients (dated by TCRdb to the early 2020s). A distance of 13 bases separates the germline ends of V and J, which lose 6 bases and 2 bases respectively. Per the germline V gene (reference sequence), SGHAT is the CDR1 and FQDESV is the CDR2. The CDR3, cysteine through phenylalanine, is 14 amino acids long. Only the CDR3 DNA stays, 42 bases, in frame from base 1. Libraries were made using the immunoSEQ multiplex PCR assay. TCRdb limited this immuneACCESS table to in-frame rearrangements with V and J called. A share of clones is missing; checked studies link under half to unresolved V genes, and the rest is unexplained. For this sample the table gives about 160,000 clones, of which 92% were detected only once. 0.68% of the sample is held by the ten biggest clonotypes.

The material sequenced was blood. This chain is built from TRBV11-1 and TRBJ1-1, with TRBD1 perhaps the D gene, on 5 matching bases. The TCR comes from a woman in her twenties or thirties in good health. The nucleotide sequence is given as TGTGCCAGCAGTCTCGGGGGAAGAAACACTGAAGCTTTCTTT. The translation is CASSLGGRNTEAFF.